The 10 T cell receptor beta chains listed next were all sequenced from one sample in a study of cytomegalovirus exposure and HLA in healthy donors. Generated by immunoSEQ multiplex PCR, the TCRdb table keeps only in-frame clones and is missing some. The table shows 100,000 to 150,000 clones, with 75% to 90% occurring only once. Sequencing used PBMCs. These receptor sequences come from a woman aged 18 to 35 in good health and CMV-seronegative.

V usage is TRBV6-8 and J usage is TRBJ2-1; possible D gene TRBD1, 6 bases. CDR3 length equals 15 residues. With 6 bases removed from V and 2 bases from J, the gap between germline ends came to 14 bases. Germline V gene sequence: CDR1 MNHGY, CDR2 SAAAGT. The CDR3, as DNA: TGTGCCAGCAGGCAGGGGAACGGGACCTACAATGAGCAGTTCTTC. This sequence encodes CASRQGNGTYNEQFF.

The V gene is TRBV30, the J gene TRBJ2-1; 10 nucleotides align to TRBD1. The CDR3 runs 13 residues. The germline gives CDR1 GTSNPN, CDR2 SVGIG (reference sequence). The ends lost 5 bases at V and 7 bases at J; junction bases unmatched: 5. CDR3 protein: CAWDRTGGNEQFF. CDR3 coding DNA: TGTGCCTGGGACCGGACAGGGGGGAATGAGCAGTTCTTC.

The chain combines TRBV9 with TRBJ2-2; 7 positions match TRBD2. With 0 bases clipped from V and 2 bases from J, the junction kept 4 bases outside the gene matches. The CDR3 is made up of 16 amino acids. Germline V gene lookup returns CDR1 SGDLS and CDR2 YYNGEE. The CDR3 bases are TGTGCCAGCAGCGTAGTGAGCGGGGTTAACACCGGGGAGCTGTTTTTT. Protein: CASSVVSGVNTGELFF.

This chain links TRBV18 with TRBJ2-7; 7 bases line up with TRBD1. The CDR3 sequence is 15 residues long. Germline lookup yields CDR1 KGHSH and CDR2 LQKENI. V trimming: 5 bases; J trimming: 0 bases; junction bases outside the gene matches: 7. The CDR3 bases are TGTGCCAGCTCAAGACAGGGTACCCTCTCCTACGAGCAGTACTTC. It translates to CASSRQGTLSYEQYF. Full variable domain (remainder filled in from reference TRBV18 and TRBJ2-7): NAGVMQNPRHLVRRRGQEARLRCSPMKGHSHVYWYRQLPEEGLKFMVYLQKENIIDESGMPKERFSAEFPKEGPSILRIQQVVRGDSAAYFCASSRQGTLSYEQYFGPGTRLTVT.

The V call is TRBV28, the J call TRBJ1-1; D possibly corresponds to TRBD1 (6 bases). CDR3 length equals 14 residues. V dropped 6 bases and J dropped 4 bases, with 15 bases sitting between them. CDR1 is MDHEN and CDR2 is SYDVKM in the germline V gene. CDR3 protein: CASRRSTGSTEAFF. CDR3 DNA sequence: TGTGCCAGCAGGCGAAGCACAGGGAGCACTGAAGCTTTCTTT.

The chain carries TRBV6-6 and TRBJ2-3; TRBD1 matches 7 bases. The germline CDR1 and CDR2 sequences are MNHNY and SVGAGI (reference sequence). J was trimmed by 6 bases and V by 6 bases; bases with no gene match: 12. The CDR3 covers 15 residues. The DNA for the CDR3 is TGTGCCAGCAGCGACGGACAGGAAGGTTGGGATACGCAGTATTTT. Translating it yields CASSDGQEGWDTQYF.

The gene calls are TRBV10-3 and TRBJ1-2; D not resolved. Germline loops: CDR1 ENHRY, CDR2 SYGVKD. The V end was cut by 4 bases, the J end by 2 bases, with 5 bases between. The CDR3 consists of 12 residues. The CDR3 DNA sequence: TGTGCCATCAGTGTTGGCAACTATGGCTACACCTTC. It yields the protein CAISVGNYGYTF.

The chain uses TRBV18 and TRBJ2-2; D is undetermined. V lost 3 bases to trimming and J lost 6 bases, with 5 bases between them. CDR3 length: 12 amino acids. Germline-derived CDR1 and CDR2 are KGHSH and LQKENI. The CDR3 spells CASSPLPGELFF. In DNA form, the CDR3 reads TGTGCCAGCTCACCTCTCCCCGGGGAGCTGTTTTTT.

The chain has TRBV28 and TRBJ2-6; 11 bases are shared with TRBD2. V dropped 2 bases and J dropped 0; count of bases not matched to a gene: 6. CDR1 and CDR2 from the germline V gene are MDHEN and SYDVKM. The CDR3 is made up of 19 amino acids. The CDR3 DNA sequence: TGTGCCAGCAGTTTAGCGGGGCTAGCGGGGGGCTCTGGGGCCAACGTCCTGACTTTC. Encoded protein: CASSLAGLAGGSGANVLTF.

The chain combines TRBV6-5 with TRBJ1-5; 10 bases align to TRBD1. V was pared by 6 bases and J by 7 bases, with 6 bases of the junction left unmatched. Germline assignment: CDR1 MNHEY and CDR2 SVGAGI. The CDR3 contains 14 residues. The CDR3 loop is CASRDRGLVQPQHF. CDR3 nucleotides: TGTGCCAGCAGAGACAGGGGGCTGGTCCAGCCCCAGCATTTT.